A selection of T cell receptor beta chains follows, all from one sample in a study of blood T cell repertoires in COVID-19. Profiled with immunoSEQ multiplex PCR; TCRdb holds only in-frame clones, not every one. This sample has some 46,000 clones, with around four fifths found just once. Sequences were obtained from peripheral blood. These receptors all stem from a man aged 55 to 69 with active COVID-19. Both conserved end residues are part of each CDR3. Fields, in order: J gene, clone size, V gene, D gene, CDR3 DNA, CDR3 protein. The D gene is left open where the match is weak. Clone size, where shown, is once, few, many, or a class for clones that have expanded.

>TRBJ2-3|NA|TRBV7-3|TRBD2
TGTGCCAGCAGCTTAACGTCCGGCGGGGGGGCCCTCACAGATACGCAGTATTTT
CASSLTSGGGALTDTQYF
>TRBJ1-2|NA|TRBV5-1|NA
TGCGCCAGCAGCTCCCGGGCGCCCAACGAGGGCTATGGCTACACCTTC
CASSSRAPNEGYGYTF
>TRBJ2-7|NA|TRBV28|TRBD1
TGTGCCAGCAGTACCACAGGGGTTACCTACGAGCAGTACTTC
CASSTTGVTYEQYF
>TRBJ2-3|NA|TRBV7-8|NA
TGTGCCAGCAGCTTAAGCGTACCAGATACGCAGTATTTT
CASSLSVPDTQYF
>TRBJ1-5|NA|TRBV6-6|TRBD1
TGTGCCAGCAGTTTATTGGGACAGGTGTTAAATCAGCCCCAGCATTTT
CASSLLGQVLNQPQHF
>TRBJ2-2|NA|TRBV29-1|NA
TGCAGCGTCGAAGACAACGGGGTCGGGGAGCTGTTTTTT
CSVEDNGVGELFF
>TRBJ1-4|NA|TRBV6-6|TRBD1
TGTGCCAGCAGTTCCCTCATGGGACAGGGCGGAAAACTGTTTTTT
CASSSLMGQGGKLFF
>TRBJ2-7|NA|TRBV7-3|NA
TGTGCCAGCAGCATGGGCCCTGGGGCCAACGAGCAGTACTTC
CASSMGPGANEQYF
>TRBJ1-2|once|TRBV5-1|NA
TGCGCCAGCAGACAGCAGGGATTCGACTATGGCTACACCTTC
CASRQQGFDYGYTF
>TRBJ2-3|NA|TRBV2|NA
TGTGCCAGCAGCACAATCACCGGAGCAGATACGCAGTATTTT
CASSTITGADTQYF
>TRBJ2-3|NA|TRBV19|TRBD2
TGTGCCAGTAGTATAGGGCAGGCGGGAGGTAGCACAGATACGCAGTATTTT
CASSIGQAGGSTDTQYF
>TRBJ2-7|NA|TRBV19|NA
TGTGCCAGTAAAGGGACTGGATCTTCCTACGAGCAGTACTTC
CASKGTGSSYEQYF
>TRBJ1-1|NA|TRBV19|TRBD1
TGTGCCACTTACACAGGGGGCCTAAACACTGAAGCTTTCTTT
CATYTGGLNTEAFF
>TRBJ2-1|NA|TRBV11-3|TRBD2
TGTGCCAGCAGCGCGGGACTAGCGGACGACAATGAGCAGTTCTTC
CASSAGLADDNEQFF
>TRBJ2-1|NA|TRBV6-5|TRBD1
TGTGCCAGCAGTTCGCCGGGACAGTCGCACAATGAGCAGTTCTTC
CASSSPGQSHNEQFF
>TRBJ2-7|once|TRBV30|TRBD1
TGTGCCTGGAACTCAGGGACAGGGATTTACGAGCAGTACTTC
CAWNSGTGIYEQYF
>TRBJ2-7|NA|TRBV19|TRBD1
TGTGCCAGTAGAAATACCCAAAGGAGGGGGACAGGGGGCTACGAGCAGTACTTC
CASRNTQRRGTGGYEQYF
>TRBJ2-1|NA|TRBV10-3|TRBD2
TGTGCCATCAGTGACCGACTAGCGGGGGGGCATGAGCAGTTCTTC
CAISDRLAGGHEQFF
>TRBJ1-2|NA|TRBV5-1|NA
TGCGCCAGCAGCTTGACCGAGGCATATGGCTACACCTTC
CASSLTEAYGYTF
>TRBJ2-2|NA|TRBV4-1|TRBD2
TGCGCCAGCAGCCAGCGGGGGGCCGGGGAGCTGTTTTTT
CASSQRGAGELFF
>TRBJ1-3|NA|TRBV2|NA
TGTGCCAGCAGCTCAACTGGGGGGGAAAACACCATATATTTT
CASSSTGGENTIYF
>TRBJ2-2|NA|TRBV4-1|TRBD2
TGCGCCATCGGGAGGGCTTCGACCGGGGAGCTGTTTTTT
CAIGRASTGELFF
>TRBJ2-2|NA|TRBV7-7|TRBD1
TGTGCCAGCAGCCCTAGGGGGACAGATAACACCGGGGAGCTGTTTTTT
CASSPRGTDNTGELFF
>TRBJ2-3|NA|TRBV3-1/TRBV3-2|NA
TGTGCCAGCAGCCTCGCAGATACGCAGTATTTT
CASSLADTQYF
>TRBJ2-3|NA|TRBV2|NA
TGTGCCAGCAGTGAGGGCCTAGCTCCTGATACGCAGTATTTT
CASSEGLAPDTQYF
>TRBJ2-1|few|TRBV11-2|NA
TGTGCCAGCAGCTTAAAGCGAGAGGCTATGAATGAGCAGTTCTTC
CASSLKREAMNEQFF
>TRBJ2-6|NA|TRBV7-9|NA
TGTGCCAGCAGCTTAGCAAGGGAGACCAACGTCCTGACTTTC
CASSLARETNVLTF
>TRBJ2-7|NA|TRBV19|TRBD2
TGTGCCAGTAGTTGGGGACTAGCGGGACCCTACGAGCAGTACTTC
CASSWGLAGPYEQYF
>TRBJ2-7|NA|TRBV5-1|TRBD1
TGCGCCAGCAGGCATTACCAGGGGGCAAACGAGCAGTACTTC
CASRHYQGANEQYF
>TRBJ2-7|NA|TRBV5-4|TRBD2
TGTGCCAGCAGCGAGGGACTAGCAGGGCACTACTACGAGCAGTACTTC
CASSEGLAGHYYEQYF
>TRBJ2-7|once|TRBV28|TRBD2
TGTGCCAGCAGCAAAGGGGGGCTAGCGGGAGGTTTAGGATCCTACGAGCAGTACTTC
CASSKGGLAGGLGSYEQYF
>TRBJ1-3|NA|TRBV5-4|NA
TGTGCCAGCAGCTTGGACAGGGACTCTGGAAACACCATATATTTT
CASSLDRDSGNTIYF
>TRBJ2-7|NA|TRBV6-1|TRBD2
TGTGCCAGCAGTGAAGCGATCACTAGCGGGGGCTACGAGCAGTACTTC
CASSEAITSGGYEQYF
>TRBJ1-4|few|TRBV28|TRBD1
TGTGCCAGCAGTTCCCTGGGACAGGGGATTTCTAATGAAAAACTGTTTTTT
CASSSLGQGISNEKLFF
>TRBJ1-5|NA|TRBV28|TRBD1
TGTGCCAGCATCCTGGACAGGGGGTGGCCCCAGCATTTT
CASILDRGWPQHF
>TRBJ1-3|NA|TRBV29-1|NA
TGCAGCGCCGTCGGGGGTGCAGGAAACACCATATATTTT
CSAVGGAGNTIYF
>TRBJ1-2|NA|TRBV28|NA
TGTGCCAGCAGGCTCTCCGCGAGTCACAGAAACTATGGCTACACCTTC
CASRLSASHRNYGYTF
>TRBJ2-6|NA|TRBV7-9|NA
TGTGCCAGCAGCCCACTCATTAGCTCTGGGGCCAACGTCCTGACTTTC
CASSPLISSGANVLTF
>TRBJ2-1|NA|TRBV7-8|TRBD1
TGTGCCAGCAGCTTACCTCGGCGTATTGGGGACAGTGAGCAGTTCTTC
CASSLPRRIGDSEQFF
>TRBJ1-2|NA|TRBV5-4|TRBD1
TGTGCCAGCAGCTCTAAGAGACAGGGGGCGGGTGGCTACACCTTC
CASSSKRQGAGGYTF
>TRBJ1-2|NA|TRBV28|NA
TGTGCCAGCAGTTTGGAGTCGGGAGAAACTTATGGCTACACCTTC
CASSLESGETYGYTF
>TRBJ2-5|NA|TRBV27|TRBD2
TGTGCCAGCCATGGGACCTTAGCGGGAGAGCAAGAGACCCAGTACTTC
CASHGTLAGEQETQYF
>TRBJ1-6|NA|TRBV27|NA
TGTGCCAGCAGTTTAACAGGGAGCTCCTATAATTCACCCCTCCACTTT
CASSLTGSSYNSPLHF
>TRBJ1-3|NA|TRBV7-2|NA
TGTGCCAGCAGCTTCGCAGGGTCCTCTGGAAACACCATATATTTT
CASSFAGSSGNTIYF
>TRBJ2-2|NA|TRBV16|NA
TGTGCCAGCAGCCAATCAATCCAGGCCTTGAACACCGGGGAGCTGTTTTTT
CASSQSIQALNTGELFF
>TRBJ2-1|NA|TRBV5-5|TRBD2
TGTGCCAGCAGCCTATCGCTAGGGAGGGATGAGCAGTTCTTC
CASSLSLGRDEQFF
>TRBJ1-5|once|TRBV2|NA
TGTGCCAGCAGCCCAGGGCAGCCCCAGCATTTT
CASSPGQPQHF
>TRBJ1-5|few|TRBV4-1|NA
TGCGCCAGCAGCCGGTATGGAGGCAGCAATCAGCCCCAGCATTTT
CASSRYGGSNQPQHF
>TRBJ2-2|few|TRBV30|NA
TGTGCCTGGGCCCTCTCAGGGACCGGGGAGCTGTTTTTT
CAWALSGTGELFF
>TRBJ1-2|NA|TRBV29-1|TRBD1
TGCAGCGTTGAAGATACGAAGAAGGGGACAGGGGAAGCTAACTATGGCTACACCTTC
CSVEDTKKGTGEANYGYTF
>TRBJ1-5|NA|TRBV7-2|NA
TGTGCCAGCAGCGTTAGTAGCAATCAGCCCCAGCATTTT
CASSVSSNQPQHF
>TRBJ1-1|NA|TRBV6-5|NA
TGTGCCAGCAGGTCTAGGAGTAGGAACACTGAAGCTTTCTTT
CASRSRSRNTEAFF
>TRBJ2-1|NA|TRBV5-1|TRBD2
TGCGCCAGCAGGACGGGGGGCAATGAGCAGTTCTTC
CASRTGGNEQFF
>TRBJ2-3|NA|TRBV7-3|TRBD2
TGTGCCAGCAGCTCTAGCGGGGGACCCTCTTTTTCCACAGATACGCAGTATTTT
CASSSSGGPSFSTDTQYF
>TRBJ1-4|once|TRBV7-9|TRBD1
TGTGCCAGCAGCTTCCGGACAGGCAGTGAAAAACTGTTTTTT
CASSFRTGSEKLFF
>TRBJ1-6|NA|TRBV12-3/TRBV12-4|NA
TGTGCCAGCAGGCCCGCCGGGAGATCACCCCTCCACTTT
CASRPAGRSPLHF
>TRBJ2-5|few|TRBV28|TRBD1
TGTGCCAGCAGTTGGGGACAGGGAGCGACCCAGTACTTC
CASSWGQGATQYF